This record concerns one TCR beta chain sequence. Its cognate antigen is unknown. It was with 60 Vbeta and 13 Jbeta primers that the PCR ran. The method was immunoSEQ multiplex PCR; TCRdb's version includes in-frame clones alone and lacks a portion of them. The data contain 81,000 or so clones, 62% of them singletons. The CDR3 spans 14 residues. The V end was cut by 4 bases, the J end by 7 bases, with 15 bases between. Germline V gives CDR1 MDHEN, CDR2 SYDVKM. The data are from a study of cytomegalovirus exposure and HLA in healthy donors. Study-wide results and limits: A few chains tied to CMV proved CMV antigen-specific in vitro.

The sample consisted of PBMCs. The receptor comes from a woman younger than 45 in good health and CMV-seropositive. V gene TRBV28 combines with J gene TRBJ2-3, with D possibly matching TRBD1 (6 bases). CDR3 sequence reads: CASSYQGLDNTQYF. The CDR3 coding sequence is TGTGCCAGCAGTTATCAGGGGTTAGATAATACGCAGTATTTT.